The entry below describes one TCR beta chain. Its antigen is not known. The source of the sample is a study of T cells in Graves' hyperthyroidism and ophthalmopathy. Study-level results: Most thyroid clonotypes expanded above 0.001 were also detected in blood. A model using 13 V-J features told ophthalmopathy apart from stable hyperthyroidism.

Using RNA transcripts as the source, TCR beta CDR3 regions were amplified. The TCR CDR3 first-round RT-PCR relied on the HTBI primer set. MiXCR, run by TCRdb on the multiplex PCR reads, gives a single entry per CDR3 protein. The sample lists 500,000 to 800,000 distinct CDR3 sequences, 45% occurring once. Patients were excluded for uncontrolled infection, other autoimmune disease, pregnancy or lactation. Trimming took 6 bases from V and 0 from J, leaving 10 bases between them. This CDR3 spans 14 amino acids. The V gene's germline CDR1 is SGDLS and CDR2 YYNGEE. The specimen was peripheral blood or thyroid tissue (not recorded which). This clonotype originated in an adult man with Graves' disease, either hyperthyroidism or ophthalmopathy (not recorded which). The rearrangement links TRBV9 to TRBJ1-3; D gene unclear. The CDR3 here is CASTRSSSGNTIYF. The CDR3 DNA follows: TGTGCCAGCACGAGGTCGAGCTCTGGAAACACCATATATTTT.